This section outlines one TCR beta chain sequence together with its context. Antigen specificity is unknown. The data stem from a study of long-term antiretroviral therapy in people with HIV. V was clipped by 4 bases and J by 14 bases; unmatched bases: 12. The CDR3 length is 13 residues. Germline CDR1 is SGDLS and CDR2 is YYNGEE. Participants who had HIV were, without exception, treated in the United States. Running of the v3.0 immunoSEQ assay took place at survey level. Only in-frame clones appear in the TCRdb table, and some are missing; sequencing was by immunoSEQ multiplex PCR. Of 5,000 to 7,500 clones listed, around 77% were seen once; the top ten hold roughly 15%. General observations from the study: Increased diversity was seen after ART, yet it remained lower than in transplant donor controls. HIV repertoire CDR3 lengths ranged less widely than those of controls.

The sample here was unsorted PBMCs, taken 0.5 years before starting antiretroviral therapy. The clonotype was recovered from a man aged 35-49 years with HIV. The chain joins TRBV9 to TRBJ2-1, with TRBD1 identical over 7 bases. Here the CDR3 DNA reads TGTGCCAGCAGCACTAATGACAGGGACGTCAAGTTCTTC. The encoded protein is CASSTNDRDVKFF.